These 15 T cell receptor beta chains were sequenced from one sample in a study of PD-L1 blockade in urothelial cancer. The time point: pretreatment peripheral blood. Here immunoSEQ multiplex PCR was the method, and the copy in TCRdb shows in-frame clones only, minus some. The sample contains under 100,000 clones, around 90% of which appear only once. The specimen was PBMCs, collected around atezolizumab (anti-PD-L1) treatment. These receptors came from a man aged 55 to 70 with urothelial cancer.

The chain is built from TRBV19 and TRBJ2-7, with D perhaps TRBD2 (6 bases). The CDR3 is 15 residues long. Germline CDR1 LNHDA, CDR2 SQIVND (reference sequence). V was clipped by 3 bases and J by 5 bases, with 17 bases between them. The CDR3 region is CASSIRVAAGHEQYF. The CDR3 region has the DNA TGTGCCAGTAGTATTCGGGTTGCAGCGGGTCACGAGCAGTACTTC.

The chain is built from TRBV4-2 and TRBJ2-5, with 14 bases aligning to TRBD2. This CDR3 contains 16 residues. J lost 4 bases, V lost 0 bases, and 1 base had no gene match. Germline CDR1 LGHNA, CDR2 YNFKEQ. The CDR3 coding sequence is TGTGCCAGCAGCCAAGAGACTAGCGGGGGGGGAGAGACCCAGTACTTC. Its protein is CASSQETSGGGETQYF.

The J gene is TRBJ2-1, the V gene TRBV7-3; TRBD2 is a possible D gene (5 bases). The CDR3 is 16 amino acids. The V and J ends lost 0 bases and 2 bases respectively, with 11 bases between them. The germline V gene encodes CDR1 SGHTA and CDR2 FQGTGA. The CDR3 DNA sequence: TGTGCCAGCAGCTTAACCCGCGCCGGGGCCTACAATGAGCAGTTCTTC. Its protein is CASSLTRAGAYNEQFF.

The V and J genes are TRBV10-2 and TRBJ2-3, with D maybe TRBD1 (5 bases). The length of the CDR3 is 15 residues. The germline CDR1 and CDR2 sequences are WSHSY and SAAADI. Trimming removed 11 bases at V and 1 base at J, with 19 bases between. CDR3 DNA: TGCGCCGCTTTAAGGGGTGTAACAGGCACAGATACGCAGTATTTT. Its protein product is CAALRGVTGTDTQYF.

V usage is TRBV4-2 and J usage is TRBJ2-2; 9 nucleotides agree with TRBD2. The CDR3 covers 17 residues. V was pared by 0 bases and J by 4 bases, with 6 bases of the junction left unmatched. Germline CDR1 and CDR2: LGHNA and YNFKEQ. CDR3 nucleotides: TGTGCCAGCAGCCAAGATCGGCGGGGGGGGCCCACCGGGGAGCTGTTTTTT. This codes for CASSQDRRGGPTGELFF.

V gene TRBV20-1 combines with J gene TRBJ2-1; 7 nucleotides match TRBD2. CDR3 length equals 11 residues. Per the germline V gene, CDR1 is DFQATT and CDR2 is SNEGSKA (reference sequence). The V gene end was trimmed by 4 bases and the J gene end by 9 bases; junction bases not matched to a gene: 3. CDR3 nucleotides: TGCAGTGCTATTAGCGGGTCTGAGCAGTTCTTC. As protein: CSAISGSEQFF.

This chain connects TRBV21-1 to TRBJ1-2; the table names TRBD1, a call not compared with the DNA. TRBV21-1 is tagged as a pseudogene. The CDR3 is 13 residues long. The CDR3, as DNA: TGTGCCAGCAGACCTGACAGGGGCCGCGGCTACACCTTC. The encoded protein is CASRPDRGRGYTF.

The genes are TRBV5-1 and TRBJ2-2; D possibly corresponds to TRBD1 (6 bases). Germline assignment: CDR1 SGHRS and CDR2 YFSETQ. Trimming took 3 bases from V and 1 from J, leaving 10 bases between them. The CDR3 is 15 residues long. CDR3 coding DNA: TGCGCCAGCAGCTGGGGACAAGTGAACACCGGGGAGCTGTTTTTT. As protein: CASSWGQVNTGELFF.

V usage is TRBV5-6 and J usage is TRBJ2-7; 11 bases are a match to TRBD2. J gave up 6 bases and V 3 bases, and 14 bases lay outside the gene matches. Germline V gene data show CDR1 as SGHDT and CDR2 as YYEEEE. This CDR3 comprises 17 residues. The CDR3 DNA follows: TGTGCCAGCAGCTCCGCCGGACCGGGACTAGCGGTTAGCGAGCAGTACTTC. As protein: CASSSAGPGLAVSEQYF.

The CDR3 protein is CASSYGRGSDTQYF. DNA of the CDR3: TGTGCCAGCAGTTACGGGAGGGGTTCAGATACGCAGTATTTT. This chain links TRBV6-5 with TRBJ2-3, with 7 bases lining up with TRBD2. Germline V gene sequence: CDR1 MNHEY, CDR2 SVGAGI. The CDR3 covers 14 residues. V shed 2 bases and J 4 bases; nucleotides not matched to a gene: 3.

The chain employs TRBV10-1 and TRBJ2-1; TRBD2 agrees at 9 bases. Trimming removed 5 bases from V and 6 bases from J; junction bases left unmatched: 11. The CDR3 consists of 16 residues. Looked up from germline, CDR1 is WNHNN and CDR2 is SYGVQD (reference sequence). For the CDR3, the DNA is TGCGCCAGCAGTCCCCTAGTAGCGGGAGACGGCAATGAGCAGTTCTTC. Translated: CASSPLVAGDGNEQFF.

The chain employs TRBV5-1 and TRBJ2-3, with TRBD2 as a possible D gene (7 bases). This CDR3 is 15 amino acids long. Trimming cost V 0 bases and J 4 bases, with 12 bases left between them. Germline V CDR1 and CDR2: SGHRS, YFSETQ. As DNA, the CDR3 is TGCGCCAGCAGCTTGGGGGGGGGCCTCCCAGATACGCAGTATTTT. Protein: CASSLGGGLPDTQYF.

The J gene is TRBJ2-4, the V gene TRBV5-1, with TRBD1 matching 9 bases. Germline V gene lookup returns CDR1 SGHRS and CDR2 YFSETQ. The CDR3 length is 15 residues. J was trimmed by 6 bases and V by 7 bases; bases with no gene match: 11. The CDR3 loop reads CASSNPQGAINIQYF. The CDR3 DNA sequence: TGCGCCAGCTCCAATCCACAGGGGGCTATAAACATTCAGTACTTC.

The rearrangement links TRBV5-1 to TRBJ2-7, with TRBD2 identical over 10 bases. The CDR3 is 16 amino acids. Germline V gives CDR1 SGHRS, CDR2 YFSETQ. The trim removed 3 bases at V and 2 bases at J, leaving 8 bases unmatched. The CDR3 DNA reads as TGCGCCAGCAGCTCCTTACTAAGCGGGGGGGCCTACGAGCAGTACTTC. Amino acid sequence: CASSSLLSGGAYEQYF.

The chain is built from TRBV19 and TRBJ2-1; a weak D match, TRBD2 (7 bases). In germline, CDR1 is LNHDA, CDR2 SQIVND (reference sequence). V lost 1 base and J lost 2, with 12 bases in between. The CDR3 spans 16 residues. The CDR3 bases are TGTGCCAGTAGTATAGGGGCGGGGGCAACCTACAATGAGCAGTTCTTC. Translating gives CASSIGAGATYNEQFF.